The present TCR beta chain was sequenced within a study of regulatory T cells in long-lasting Graves disease. General observations from the study: Analysis covered peripheral blood alone, not thyroid tissue.

Germline assignment: CDR1 SNHLY and CDR2 FYNNEI. Deletions cut 6 bases from V and 3 bases from J, with 14 bases between. CDR3 length equals 14 residues. This clonotype appeared many times. Its antigen is currently unknown. Described time point: persistent/refractory GD, antithyroid drugs over 5 years with positive TRAb. Scientists built the TCR library using RNA that was extracted from PBMCs. Graves' disease diagnoses followed American Thyroid Association guidelines. To make TCR beta libraries, researchers used iRepertoire HTBI primers and Arm-PCR of CDR3 regions. In the original analysis: Overall, samples carried around 68 TRBV and about 14 TRBJ segments. One entry per CDR3 protein, called by TCRdb with MiXCR from the multiplex PCR reads. These V and J calls derive from TCRdb rather than the authors' analysis. The table shows 310,000 or so distinct CDR3 sequences, with under 25% occurring only once.

The source of this sequence is a female donor with Graves disease. The chain links TRBV2 to TRBJ1-1; D is uncertain. Sample: peripheral blood mononuclear cells (PBMCs), taken when the disease was refractory, from a patient treated with antithyroid drugs. Here the CDR3 reads CASREEGWDTEAFF. The CDR3 nucleotides are TGTGCCAGCAGGGAGGAAGGTTGGGACACTGAAGCTTTCTTT.